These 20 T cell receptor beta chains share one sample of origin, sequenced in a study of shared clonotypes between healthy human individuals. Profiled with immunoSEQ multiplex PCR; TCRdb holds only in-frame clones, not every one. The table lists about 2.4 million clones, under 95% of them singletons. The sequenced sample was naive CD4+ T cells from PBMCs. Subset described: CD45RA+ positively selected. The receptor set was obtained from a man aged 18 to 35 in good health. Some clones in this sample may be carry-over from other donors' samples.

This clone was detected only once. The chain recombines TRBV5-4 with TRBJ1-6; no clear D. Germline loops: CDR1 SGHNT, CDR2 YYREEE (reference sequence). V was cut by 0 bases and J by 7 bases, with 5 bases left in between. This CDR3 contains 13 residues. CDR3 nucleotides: TGTGCCAGCAGCTTGGGGGAGAATTCACCCCTCCACTTT. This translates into CASSLGENSPLHF.

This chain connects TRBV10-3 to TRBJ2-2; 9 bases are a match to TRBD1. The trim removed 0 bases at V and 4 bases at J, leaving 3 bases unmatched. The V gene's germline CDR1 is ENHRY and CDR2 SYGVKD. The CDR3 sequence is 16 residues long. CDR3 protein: CAISESGQGGTGELFF. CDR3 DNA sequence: TGTGCCATCAGTGAGTCGGGACAGGGCGGCACCGGGGAGCTGTTTTTT.

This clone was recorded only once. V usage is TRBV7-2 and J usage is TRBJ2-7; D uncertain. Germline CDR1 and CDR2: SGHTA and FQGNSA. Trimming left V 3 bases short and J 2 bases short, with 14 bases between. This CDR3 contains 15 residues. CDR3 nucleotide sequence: TGTGCCAGCAGCTTGCGTTTCGGCTGGGCCTACGAGCAGTACTTC. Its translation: CASSLRFGWAYEQYF.

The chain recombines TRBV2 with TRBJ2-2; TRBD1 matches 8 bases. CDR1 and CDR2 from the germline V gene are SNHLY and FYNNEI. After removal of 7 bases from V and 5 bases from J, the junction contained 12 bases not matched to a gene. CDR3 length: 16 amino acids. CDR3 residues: CASTETGALKTGELFF. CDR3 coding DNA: TGTGCCAGCACCGAGACAGGGGCCCTGAAGACCGGGGAGCTGTTTTTT.

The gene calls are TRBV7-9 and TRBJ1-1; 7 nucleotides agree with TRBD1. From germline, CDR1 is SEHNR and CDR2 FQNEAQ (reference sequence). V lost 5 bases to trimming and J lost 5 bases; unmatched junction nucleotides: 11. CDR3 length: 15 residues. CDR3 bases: TGTGCCAGCAGCCACAACAGGGGCCGGGGGACTGAAGCTTTCTTT. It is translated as CASSHNRGRGTEAFF.

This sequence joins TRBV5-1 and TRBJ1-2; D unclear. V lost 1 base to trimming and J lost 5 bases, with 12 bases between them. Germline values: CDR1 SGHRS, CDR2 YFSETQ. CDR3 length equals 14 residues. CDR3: CASSLSGVAYGYTF. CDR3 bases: TGCGCCAGCAGCTTGAGCGGTGTAGCTTATGGCTACACCTTC.

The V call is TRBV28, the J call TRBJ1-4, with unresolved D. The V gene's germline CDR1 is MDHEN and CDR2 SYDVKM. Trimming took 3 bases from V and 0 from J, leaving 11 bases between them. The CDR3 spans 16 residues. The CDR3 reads CASSFSLVATNEKLFF. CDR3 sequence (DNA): TGTGCCAGCAGTTTTAGTCTAGTAGCAACTAATGAAAAACTGTTTTTT.

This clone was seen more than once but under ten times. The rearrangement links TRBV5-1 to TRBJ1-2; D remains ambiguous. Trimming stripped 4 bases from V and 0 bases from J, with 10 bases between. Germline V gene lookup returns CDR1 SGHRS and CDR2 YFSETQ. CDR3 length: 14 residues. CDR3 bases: TGCGCCAGCAGCCGGGCGGAGGCTAACTATGGCTACACCTTC. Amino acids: CASSRAEANYGYTF.

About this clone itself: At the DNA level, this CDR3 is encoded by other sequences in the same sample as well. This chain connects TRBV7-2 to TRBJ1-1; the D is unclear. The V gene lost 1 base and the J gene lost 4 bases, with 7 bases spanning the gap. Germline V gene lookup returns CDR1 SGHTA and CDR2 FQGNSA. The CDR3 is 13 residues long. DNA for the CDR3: TGTGCCAGCAGCTTAGAGGATGGCACTGAAGCTTTCTTT. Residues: CASSLEDGTEAFF. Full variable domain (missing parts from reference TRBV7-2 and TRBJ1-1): GAGVSQSPSNKVTEKGKDVELRCDPISGHTALYWYRQSLGQGLEFLIYFQGNSAPDKSGLPSDRFSAERTGGSVSTLTIQRTQQEDSAVYLCASSLEDGTEAFFGQGTRLTVV.

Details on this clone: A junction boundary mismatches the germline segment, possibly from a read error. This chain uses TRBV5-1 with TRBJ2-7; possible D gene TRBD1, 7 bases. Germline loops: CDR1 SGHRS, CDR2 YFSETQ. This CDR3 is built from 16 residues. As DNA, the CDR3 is TGCGCCAGCAGTTTGGCGGGGCCAGGGGGTGCATACGAGCAGTACTTC. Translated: CASSLAGPGGAYEQYF. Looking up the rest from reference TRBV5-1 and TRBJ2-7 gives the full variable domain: KAGVTQTPRYLIKTRGQQVTLSCSPISGHRSVSWYQQTPGQGLQFLFEYFSETQRNKGNFPGRFSGRQFSNSRSEMNVSTLELGDSALYLCASSLAGPGGAYEQYFGPGTRLTVT.

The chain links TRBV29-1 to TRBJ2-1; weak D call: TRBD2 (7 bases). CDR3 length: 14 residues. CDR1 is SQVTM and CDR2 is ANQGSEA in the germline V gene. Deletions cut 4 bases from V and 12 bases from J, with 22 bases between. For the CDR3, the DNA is TGCAGCGTTGGAGGGGACTATAGGGGGGAAGGGCAGTTCTTC. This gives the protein CSVGGDYRGEGQFF.

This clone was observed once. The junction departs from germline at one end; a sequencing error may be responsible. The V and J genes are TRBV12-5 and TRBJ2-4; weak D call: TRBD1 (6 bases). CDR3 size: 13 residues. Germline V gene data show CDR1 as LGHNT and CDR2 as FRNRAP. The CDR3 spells CASALVDSNIQYF. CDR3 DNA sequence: TGTGCTAGTGCTTTGGTGGACAGTAACATTCAGTACTTC.

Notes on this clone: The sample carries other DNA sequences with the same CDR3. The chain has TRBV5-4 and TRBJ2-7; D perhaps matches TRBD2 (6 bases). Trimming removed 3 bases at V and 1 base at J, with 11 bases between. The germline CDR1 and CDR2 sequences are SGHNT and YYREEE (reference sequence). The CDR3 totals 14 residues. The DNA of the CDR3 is TGTGCCAGCAGCTCAGGGACTTCATCCTACGAGCAGTACTTC. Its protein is CASSSGTSSYEQYF.

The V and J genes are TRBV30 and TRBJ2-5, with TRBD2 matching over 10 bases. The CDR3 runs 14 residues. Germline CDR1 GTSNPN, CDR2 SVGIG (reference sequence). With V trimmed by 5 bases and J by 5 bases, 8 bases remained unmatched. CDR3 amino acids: CAWRPSGGRETQYF. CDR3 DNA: TGTGCCTGGCGGCCTAGCGGGGGCCGGGAGACCCAGTACTTC.

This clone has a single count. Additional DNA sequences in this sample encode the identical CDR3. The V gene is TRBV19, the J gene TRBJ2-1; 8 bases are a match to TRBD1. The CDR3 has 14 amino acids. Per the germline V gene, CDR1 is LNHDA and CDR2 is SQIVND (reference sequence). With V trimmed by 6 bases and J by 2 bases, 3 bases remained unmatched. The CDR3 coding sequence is TGTGCCAGTAGCAAGGGACAGGCCTACAATGAGCAGTTCTTC. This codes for CASSKGQAYNEQFF.

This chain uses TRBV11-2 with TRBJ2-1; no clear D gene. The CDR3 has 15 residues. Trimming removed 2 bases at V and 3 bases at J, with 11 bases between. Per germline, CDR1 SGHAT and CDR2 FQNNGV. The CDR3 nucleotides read TGTGCCAGCAGCTTAACGTTTCGGGTCTACAATGAGCAGTTCTTC. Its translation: CASSLTFRVYNEQFF.

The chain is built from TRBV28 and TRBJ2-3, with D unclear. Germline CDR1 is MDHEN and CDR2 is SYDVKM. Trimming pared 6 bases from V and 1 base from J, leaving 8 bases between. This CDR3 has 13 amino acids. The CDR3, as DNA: TGTGCCAGCAGCCCTCTAGGCACAGATACGCAGTATTTT. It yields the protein CASSPLGTDTQYF.

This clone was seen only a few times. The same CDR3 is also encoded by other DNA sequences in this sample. CDR3 in DNA: TGCGCCAGCAGCCTAGGACAAGAAGCTTTCTTT. Its translation: CASSLGQEAFF. The chain recombines TRBV5-1 with TRBJ1-1; D is perhaps TRBD1 (5 bases). The V end was cut by 4 bases, the J end by 8 bases, with 9 bases between. This CDR3 region has 11 residues. The germline V gene has CDR1 SGHRS and CDR2 YFSETQ.

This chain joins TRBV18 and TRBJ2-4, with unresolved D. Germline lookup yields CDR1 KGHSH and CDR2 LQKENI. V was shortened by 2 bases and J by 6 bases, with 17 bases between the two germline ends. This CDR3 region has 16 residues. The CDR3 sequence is CASSPTTVSWGNIQYF. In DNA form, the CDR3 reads TGTGCCAGCTCACCAACGACGGTATCCTGGGGAAACATTCAGTACTTC.

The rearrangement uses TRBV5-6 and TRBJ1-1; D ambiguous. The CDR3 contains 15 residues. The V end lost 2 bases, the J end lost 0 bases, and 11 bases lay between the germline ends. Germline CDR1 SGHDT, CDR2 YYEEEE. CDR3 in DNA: TGTGCCAGCAGCTTAGTTAGGACGCTGAACACTGAAGCTTTCTTT. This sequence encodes CASSLVRTLNTEAFF.